These 30 T cell receptor beta chains originate from one sample sequenced in a study (dated by TCRdb to 2014 to 2015). Cells that were CD4+CD25+CD127-/low were isolated as Tregs. The library was obtained by 5' RACE. These reads were obtained on an Illumina MiSeq. The raw public data were reprocessed by TCRdb itself: fastp quality trimming at Q25, MiXCR clonotype calling, in-frame beta chains only. Identical CDR3 protein sequences are pooled into one entry, listed with their most common genes and DNA. Present in this sample are approximately 50,000 distinct CDR3 sequences, 26% of which were seen just once. Together, the top ten hold roughly 2.1% of the sample. The specimen sequenced was tumor-infiltrating Tregs sorted from the breast tumor. These receptors were taken from a female donor with breast cancer.

The rearrangement uses TRBV2 and TRBJ1-3, with a tentative D call TRBD1 (5 bases). Germline assignment: CDR1 SNHLY and CDR2 FYNNEI. This CDR3 spans 15 amino acids. V was trimmed by 6 bases and J by 0 bases, leaving 12 bases between them. The CDR3 DNA sequence: TGTGCCAGCAGGACGGGACCGCACTCTGGAAACACCATATATTTT. Translated: CASRTGPHSGNTIYF.

This clonotype is medium-sized by share. The chain has TRBV6-2 or TRBV6-3 and TRBJ2-1; 14 bases are shared with TRBD2. V was pared by 0 bases and J by 4 bases, with 2 bases of the junction left unmatched. CDR1 and CDR2 from the germline V gene are MNHEY and SVGEGT. This CDR3 spans 17 amino acids. CDR3 bases: TGTGCCAGCAGTTACTCGGGACTAGCGGGAGTGTACAATGAGCAGTTCTTC. Its protein is CASSYSGLAGVYNEQFF.

V gene TRBV5-1 combines with J gene TRBJ1-2, with 8 bases aligning to TRBD1. The V gene end was trimmed by 6 bases and the J gene end by 4 bases; junction bases not matched to a gene: 8. The germline gives CDR1 SGHRS, CDR2 YFSETQ. This CDR3 contains 14 residues. The CDR3 sequence: CASNDPGQVYGYTF. CDR3 in DNA: TGCGCCAGCAACGATCCGGGACAGGTCTATGGCTACACCTTC.

With respect to this clonotype: The junction departs from the called germline gene at one end, perhaps through a read error. The chain carries TRBV28 and TRBJ2-5, with 8 positions matching TRBD1. Germline CDR1 is MDHEN and CDR2 is SYDVKM. The CDR3 has 17 residues. DNA for the CDR3: TGTGCCAGCGGTTTCAGGGGGCGCTTTTCCAAAAAAGAGACCCAGTACTTC. This translates into CASGFRGRFSKKETQYF.

The rearrangement uses TRBV7-2 and TRBJ1-1; no clear D. The CDR3 runs 14 residues. V lost 5 bases, J lost 0 bases, and 10 bases lay in between. Germline loops: CDR1 SGHTA, CDR2 FQGNSA. The CDR3 loop is CASSKGGMNTEAFF. CDR3 DNA sequence: TGTGCCAGCAGCAAAGGAGGCATGAACACTGAAGCTTTCTTT.

This clonotype turned up a few times. The chain joins TRBV3-1 to TRBJ1-4, with 7 bases fitting TRBD1. Looked up from germline, CDR1 is LGHDT and CDR2 is YNNKEL (reference sequence). The J segment lost 3 bases and the V segment lost 4 bases, leaving 5 bases of the junction unmatched. There are 15 residues in the CDR3. In DNA form, the CDR3 reads TGTGCCAGCAGCCTCAAGGGGGCAGCTAATGAAAAACTGTTTTTT. It encodes CASSLKGAANEKLFF.

A remark on this clonotype: This sequence may be a read error, since a much larger clone differs from it by one base. V usage is TRBV25-1 and J usage is TRBJ2-5; 8 nucleotides align to TRBD2. The V gene's germline CDR1 is MGHDK and CDR2 SYGVNS. This CDR3 is 14 amino acids long. The chain's CDR3 is CTSSEAGGRQTQYF. For the CDR3, the DNA is TGTACCAGCAGTGAGGCGGGGGGCCGGCAGACCCAGTACTTC.

This clonotype appeared many times. The V gene is TRBV4-2, the J gene TRBJ2-1; the D gene is possibly TRBD1 (6 bases). CDR1 LGHNA and CDR2 YNFKEQ come from the germline V gene. Trimming removed 3 bases from V and 5 bases from J, with 14 bases in between. The CDR3 extends over 15 amino acids. CDR3 DNA: TGTGCCAGCAGCCAGACTTGGGACATCGACAATGAGCAGTTCTTC. Translation gives CASSQTWDIDNEQFF.

As for this clonotype: With a much larger clone just one base away, this may be a read error. This chain uses TRBV9 with TRBJ2-4; D call uncertain. The CDR3 spans 16 residues. V lost 0 bases and J lost 3, with 13 bases in between. Per germline, CDR1 SGDLS and CDR2 YYNGEE. Here the CDR3 DNA reads TGTGCCAGCAGCGTAGCTAGGACGTGGGGCAAAAACATTCAGTACTTC. It is translated as CASSVARTWGKNIQYF.

This clonotype rates as medium-sized. V usage is TRBV4-1 and J usage is TRBJ2-7, with TRBD1 matching 8 bases. The CDR3 length is 15 residues. Unmatched junction bases numbered 6, after V lost 4 bases and J lost 1 base. From germline, CDR1 is MGHRA and CDR2 YSYEKL. CDR3 coding DNA: TGCGCCAGCAGCCGCGGGACAGGACCATCCTACGAGCAGTACTTC. It codes for CASSRGTGPSYEQYF.

This clonotype was seen at least ten times. The genes are TRBV6-6 and TRBJ2-1, with TRBD2 matching over 11 bases. Germline assignment: CDR1 MNHNY and CDR2 SVGAGI (reference sequence). Trimming took 4 bases from V and 7 from J; bases not matched to a gene: 9. The CDR3 totals 16 residues. The CDR3 loop is CASSFPTSGKWNEQFF. CDR3 bases: TGTGCCAGCAGTTTCCCGACTAGCGGGAAGTGGAATGAGCAGTTCTTC.

The chain has TRBV6-1 and TRBJ2-1; possible D gene TRBD2, 5 bases. CDR1 and CDR2 from the germline V gene are MNHNS and SASEGT. The CDR3 consists of 10 residues. V was clipped by 7 bases and J by 14 bases, with 12 bases between them. CDR3 amino acids: CASNSGREFF. DNA for the CDR3: TGTGCCAGCAACAGCGGTAGGGAGTTCTTC.

The V call is TRBV29-1, the J call TRBJ1-5; no firm D call. The tail of the sequence fits TRBJ2-3 better, so the J call may be wrong. This CDR3 is built from 14 residues. Per germline, CDR1 SQVTM and CDR2 ANQGSEA. CDR3 sequence (DNA): TGCAGCGTTGAAGGGTGCATTCGAGGTCAGCCCCAGTATTTT. It specifies CSVEGCIRGQPQYF.

This clonotype was seen repeatedly, ten times or more. The genes are TRBV20-1 and TRBJ2-5, with D possibly being TRBD1 (6 bases). The V end lost 6 bases, the J end lost 6 bases, and 17 bases lay between the germline ends. The CDR3 consists of 13 residues. Germline loops: CDR1 DFQATT, CDR2 SNEGSKA (reference sequence). Here the CDR3 reads CSAHYRALKTQYF. CDR3 DNA: TGCAGTGCGCACTACAGGGCTTTAAAGACCCAGTACTTC.

This chain connects TRBV5-1 to TRBJ2-7; D call uncertain. This CDR3 has 14 amino acids. Trimming took 0 bases from V and 7 from J, leaving 14 bases between them. Germline V gene data show CDR1 as SGHRS and CDR2 as YFSETQ. The DNA for the CDR3 is TGCGCCAGCAGCTTGGGAAGCTCACGCGCTGAGCAGTACTTC. Protein: CASSLGSSRAEQYF.

The chain is built from TRBV20-1 and TRBJ2-5; TRBD2 agrees at 11 bases. This CDR3 has 14 amino acids. The germline V gene encodes CDR1 DFQATT and CDR2 SNEGSKA (reference sequence). V shed 5 bases and J 5 bases; nucleotides not matched to a gene: 7. The DNA of the CDR3 is TGCAGTGCTCTAGCGGGGGGCTACAGGGAGACCCAGTACTTC. Protein sequence: CSALAGGYRETQYF.

The CDR3: CASSLSRSGEQFF. The CDR3 region has the DNA TGCGCCAGCAGCCTCTCCCGGTCGGGTGAGCAGTTCTTC. This chain connects TRBV5-1 to TRBJ2-1; D not resolved. This CDR3 contains 13 residues. Germline V gives CDR1 SGHRS, CDR2 YFSETQ. Trimming took 4 bases from V and 9 from J, leaving 14 bases between them.

This clonotype was counted between two and nine times. The junction departs from germline at one end; a sequencing error may be responsible. The chain links TRBV7-8 to TRBJ1-5; D remains unclear. Germline V lookup: CDR1 SGHVS, CDR2 FQNEAQ. There are 16 residues in the CDR3. Here the CDR3 DNA reads TGTGCCAGCGGCTTAAAGGCTAGTTATAGCAATCAGCCCCAGCATTTT. Its protein product is CASGLKASYSNQPQHF.

V usage is TRBV25-1 and J usage is TRBJ1-1; D unresolved. The CDR3 runs to 13 residues. CDR1 is MGHDK, CDR2 SYGVNS, per germline. V was clipped by 5 bases and J by 5 bases, with 12 bases between them. The CDR3 loop reads CASSFPGGTEAFF. For the CDR3, the DNA is TGTGCCAGCAGTTTTCCGGGAGGGACTGAAGCTTTCTTT.

As for this clonotype: This may arise from a read error, as a much more abundant clone is one base away. The rearrangement links TRBV3-1 to TRBJ2-1; D is possibly TRBD2 (5 bases). The CDR3 extends over 13 amino acids. Trimming cost V 4 bases and J 3 bases, with 7 bases left between them. Germline V gene lookup returns CDR1 LGHDT and CDR2 YNNKEL (reference sequence). The CDR3 DNA is TGTGCCAGCAGCCGAGGGAGCTACAATGAGCAGTTCTTC. Amino acids: CASSRGSYNEQFF.

This rearrangement joins TRBV5-1 to TRBJ2-2; D possibly corresponds to TRBD2 (6 bases). CDR1 and CDR2 from the germline V gene are SGHRS and YFSETQ. The ends were cut back, 4 bases at V and 0 bases at J, with 10 bases in the middle. The CDR3 consists of 15 residues. This chain's CDR3 is CASSTGLANTGELFF. DNA for the CDR3: TGCGCCAGCAGCACGGGACTGGCGAACACCGGGGAGCTGTTTTTT.

This clonotype was counted only a few times. J is TRBJ1-1 and V is TRBV4-3, with 8 positions matching TRBD1. The length of the CDR3 is 15 residues. V was pared by 0 bases and J by 1 base, with 1 base of the junction left unmatched. Per germline, CDR1 LGHNA and CDR2 YSLEER. CDR3 residues: CASSQEGTGNTEAFF. The CDR3 DNA follows: TGCGCCAGCAGCCAAGAGGGGACAGGGAACACTGAAGCTTTCTTT.

The chain recombines TRBV7-3 with TRBJ2-1; 10 bases align to TRBD2. CDR3 length: 17 amino acids. In germline, CDR1 is SGHTA, CDR2 FQGTGA. Germline trimming cut 2 bases from V and 0 bases from J; bases unmatched to any gene: 4. CDR3 sequence: CASSLQASGSSYNEQFF. CDR3 in DNA: TGTGCCAGCAGCTTACAGGCTAGCGGGAGCTCCTACAATGAGCAGTTCTTC.

CDR3 nucleotide sequence: TGCAGCGTTCCCGACAGGGGAGCCTACGAGCAGTACTTC. Translated, it gives CSVPDRGAYEQYF. The genes are TRBV29-1 and TRBJ2-7; 8 nucleotides agree with TRBD1. J gave up 2 bases and V 5 bases, and 5 bases lay outside the gene matches. The CDR3 sequence is 13 residues long. Germline values: CDR1 SQVTM, CDR2 ANQGSEA.

As to this clonotype: The germline gene is not matched at one end of the junction; a read error may be the cause. The chain links TRBV5-1 to TRBJ2-5, with 7 nucleotides matching TRBD2. The CDR3 covers 16 residues. Germline V CDR1 and CDR2: SGHRS, YFSETQ. The CDR3 bases are TGCGCCAGCAGCCCCCCCGTGGCTAGCGGCCAAGAGACCAAGTACTTC. Translated, it gives CASSPPVASGQETKYF.

J is TRBJ2-3 and V is TRBV20-1; D remains ambiguous. CDR1 DFQATT and CDR2 SNEGSKA come from the germline V gene (reference sequence). The CDR3 consists of 12 residues. Trimming took 3 bases from V and 5 from J, leaving 9 bases between them. CDR3 loop: CSASGLRDTQYF. CDR3 in DNA: TGCAGTGCTAGTGGGCTCCGAGATACGCAGTATTTT.

Only a few counts were recorded for this clonotype. At one end the junction does not follow the germline gene, possibly because of a read error. This rearrangement joins TRBV4-1 to TRBJ2-1; D gene ambiguous. This CDR3 has 13 residues. Looked up from germline, CDR1 is MGHRA and CDR2 is YSYEKL. This CDR3 reads CSSSQLSSNEQFF. CDR3 nucleotide sequence: TGCTCCAGCAGCCAGCTTTCCTCCAATGAGCAGTTCTTC.

This clonotype was counted only a few times. The genes are TRBV6-5 and TRBJ2-4; D is perhaps TRBD1 or TRBD2 (5 bases each). The germline V gene encodes CDR1 MNHEY and CDR2 SVGAGI. This CDR3 contains 16 residues. V gave up 6 bases and J gave up 2 bases, with 17 bases separating them. The DNA for the CDR3 is TGTGCCAGCAGGGGGGTTGGAACGGGGACCAAAAACATTCAGTACTTC. It is translated as CASRGVGTGTKNIQYF.

The chain joins TRBV5-1 to TRBJ1-1; 9 bases align to TRBD1. The trim removed 3 bases at V and 0 bases at J, leaving 6 bases unmatched. CDR3 size: 16 residues. In germline, CDR1 is SGHRS, CDR2 YFSETQ. CDR3 bases: TGCGCCAGCAGCTCAGGACAGGGGATTTTGAACACTGAAGCTTTCTTT. This codes for CASSSGQGILNTEAFF.

The rearrangement joins TRBV6-2 or TRBV6-3 to TRBJ1-5, with a weak D call TRBD1 (6 bases). The germline V and J ends were trimmed by 8 bases and 6 bases, with 14 bases remaining between them. This CDR3 has 13 amino acids. Germline CDR1 and CDR2: MNHEY and SVGEGT. The CDR3 protein is CASHREEFQPQHF. The CDR3 region has the DNA TGTGCCAGCCACAGGGAGGAATTTCAGCCCCAGCATTTT.